The next 14 T cell receptor beta chains were all read from a single sample in a study of T-cell reconstitution after alpha-beta-depleted transplantation in children. Molecular barcoding with unique molecular identifiers was used for the TCRbeta library. TCRdb itself ran the PCR reads through MiXCR, one entry per CDR3 protein. The data contain over 200,000 distinct CDR3 sequences, around 9.5% of them singletons. Source: PBMCs from the stem cell graft donor, taken from the stem cell graft. The source is a human donor who donated a stem cell graft to a child with acute lymphoblastic leukemia.

This chain connects TRBV29-1 to TRBJ1-5, with unresolved D. V lost 4 bases, J lost 6 bases, and 13 bases lay in between. The CDR3 is 13 amino acids. Germline CDR1 reads SQVTM; CDR2 reads ANQGSEA. The CDR3 DNA is TGCAGCGTTGGTCCTGGGTTCGGTCAGCCCCAGCATTTT. Translating gives CSVGPGFGQPQHF.

The table lists this clonotype with many counts. This chain uses TRBV5-1 with TRBJ2-2; 10 bases map to TRBD2. The CDR3 sequence is 17 residues long. The V and J ends lost 2 bases and 2 bases, in that order; junction bases with no gene match: 6. Germline CDR1 reads SGHRS; CDR2 reads YFSETQ. Here the CDR3 DNA reads TGCGCCAGCAGCTTAGTAGCGGGGGGACGCAACACCGGGGAGCTGTTTTTT. This encodes CASSLVAGGRNTGELFF.

This clonotype came up many times. This rearrangement joins TRBV7-2 to TRBJ2-3, with D possibly matching TRBD1 (5 bases). Germline-derived CDR1 and CDR2 are SGHTA and FQGNSA. V dropped 9 bases and J dropped 0 bases, with 10 bases sitting between them. The CDR3 totals 13 residues. CDR3 DNA sequence: TGTGCCAGTAGGCAGGGAAGCACAGATACGCAGTATTTT. It codes for CASRQGSTDTQYF.

The table lists this clonotype with a few counts. The CDR3 coding sequence is TGTGCCAGCAGTTCTAGCGGGGGCCAGTACAATGAGCAGTTCTTC. It yields the protein CASSSSGGQYNEQFF. The chain joins TRBV6-5 to TRBJ2-1, with TRBD2 identical over 10 bases. J gave up 4 bases and V 4 bases, and 4 bases lay outside the gene matches. The CDR3 is made up of 15 amino acids. CDR1 MNHEY and CDR2 SVGAGI come from the germline V gene.

At least ten counts were recorded for this clonotype. Sequence at one end of the junction differs from germline and may be a read error. This chain connects TRBV29-1 to TRBJ1-4; D gene unclear. The CDR3 extends over 12 amino acids. Germline CDR1 SQVTM, CDR2 ANQGSEA. In nucleotides, the CDR3 is TGCAGCGTTGAAGTAGGTTCCGTGAGGAAGCTTTTT. Translating it yields CSVEVGSVRKLF.

This clonotype showed up just a few times. V usage is TRBV5-1 and J usage is TRBJ2-3; the D is unclear. The V gene lost 0 bases and the J gene lost 0 bases, with 11 bases spanning the gap. This CDR3 contains 16 residues. Germline V gives CDR1 SGHRS, CDR2 YFSETQ. CDR3 sequence (DNA): TGCGCCAGCAGCTTGGGGGCTGCAATTAGCACAGATACGCAGTATTTT. Translated, it gives CASSLGAAISTDTQYF.

This chain connects TRBV7-2 to TRBJ2-1; no clear D gene. CDR1 is SGHTA and CDR2 is FQGNSA in the germline V gene. This CDR3 is built from 14 residues. The V gene lost 5 bases and the J gene lost 6 bases, with 14 bases spanning the gap. Written as DNA, the CDR3 is TGTGCCAGCAGCCGAGCCCAGCGTTCCAATGAGCAGTTCTTC. This gives the protein CASSRAQRSNEQFF.

This clonotype was detected many times. This chain joins TRBV6-5 and TRBJ2-5; perhaps TRBD1 as D (6 bases). V was trimmed by 6 bases and J by 2 bases, leaving 19 bases between them. There are 16 residues in the CDR3. Germline loops: CDR1 MNHEY, CDR2 SVGAGI. The CDR3 loop is CASRLSPAQGQETQYF. The DNA of the CDR3 is TGTGCCAGCAGATTATCCCCCGCACAGGGACAAGAGACCCAGTACTTC.

The V and J genes are TRBV27 and TRBJ1-2; TRBD1 is a possible D gene (6 bases). The germline V gene encodes CDR1 MNHEY and CDR2 SMNVEV (reference sequence). The V end was cut by 5 bases, the J end by 5 bases, with 15 bases between. There are 14 residues in the CDR3. The CDR3 DNA is TGTGCCAGCAGTCCCATGGACAGCCCTTATGGCTACACCTTC. It encodes CASSPMDSPYGYTF.

There are a few counts of this clonotype. This rearrangement joins TRBV5-1 to TRBJ2-3; 9 bases match TRBD2. Germline V CDR1 and CDR2: SGHRS, YFSETQ. CDR3 length equals 15 residues. V lost 4 bases and J lost 6; bases outside the gene matches: 9. This CDR3 is CASSRWTSEDDTQYF. In DNA form, the CDR3 reads TGCGCCAGCAGCCGCTGGACTAGCGAGGATGATACGCAGTATTTT.

This clonotype was seen only a few times. The chain is built from TRBV7-9 and TRBJ2-6; no clear D. CDR1 is SEHNR, CDR2 FQNEAQ, per germline (reference sequence). CDR3 size: 14 residues. V was clipped by 7 bases and J by 4 bases, with 11 bases between them. CDR3 protein: CASNHDSGANVLTF. CDR3 sequence (DNA): TGTGCCAGCAACCATGATTCCGGGGCCAACGTCCTGACTTTC.

Remarks on this clonotype: A much larger clone is a single base away; this may be a read error. The V gene is TRBV3-1, the J gene TRBJ2-1; 11 nucleotides match TRBD2. The germline V gene has CDR1 LGHDT and CDR2 YNNKEL (reference sequence). The CDR3 has 15 amino acids. The CDR3 spells CATSQDRLAGGEQFF. DNA of the CDR3: TGTGCCACCAGCCAAGATCGGCTAGCGGGGGGTGAGCAGTTCTTC.

This sequence joins TRBV7-9 and TRBJ2-1; maybe TRBD1 (7 bases). V was trimmed by 1 base and J by 10 bases, leaving 14 bases between them. The germline CDR1 and CDR2 sequences are SEHNR and FQNEAQ (reference sequence). The length of the CDR3 is 14 residues. This chain's CDR3 is CASSLETGRSEQFF. In DNA, the CDR3 is TGTGCCAGCAGCTTAGAGACAGGGAGGTCAGAGCAGTTCTTC.

This chain uses TRBV7-2 with TRBJ2-7; TRBD1 or TRBD2 may be the D gene (5 bases each). V was cut by 3 bases and J by 6 bases, with 15 bases left in between. The germline V gene encodes CDR1 SGHTA and CDR2 FQGNSA. The CDR3 has 14 residues. The CDR3: CASSLAGATGEQYF. Written as DNA, the CDR3 is TGTGCCAGCAGCTTGGCCGGGGCAACGGGCGAGCAGTACTTC.